The 18 T cell receptor beta chains below were found in one sample sequenced in a study of response to subunit inactivated influenza vaccine. TCRdb passed the RT-PCR reads through MiXCR, listing each CDR3 protein once. Counted here are roughly 150,000 distinct CDR3 sequences, roughly 10% occurring once; the ten biggest clones make up over 10%. The source material was non-naive T cells sorted from PBMCs, sampled 35 to 45 days after vaccination. These receptors originate from a man aged 45-65 years who received an inactivated influenza vaccine.

A word on this clonotype: With a much larger clone just one base away, this may be a read error. The V and J genes are TRBV28 and TRBJ2-3; D is possibly TRBD1 or TRBD2 (5 bases each). Deletions cut 2 bases from V and 2 bases from J, with 14 bases between. This CDR3 region has 16 residues. Germline V gives CDR1 MDHEN, CDR2 SYDVKM. Written as DNA, the CDR3 is TGTGCCAGCAGTTTACCCTCGGGACGGTCCACAGATACGCAGTATTTT. It codes for CASSLPSGRSTDTQYF.

In this sample, this clonotype turned up many times. V and J are TRBV5-5 and TRBJ1-2; D uncertain. The V end was cut by 2 bases, the J end by 12 bases, with 14 bases between. The CDR3 runs 12 residues. CDR1 and CDR2 (germline): SGHKS, YYEKEE (reference sequence). The CDR3 sequence is CASSFSEGSHTF. The CDR3 region has the DNA TGTGCCAGCAGCTTTTCAGAAGGGTCCCACACCTTC. Full variable domain (remainder filled in from reference TRBV5-5 and TRBJ1-2): DAGVTQSPTHLIKTRGQQVTLRCSPISGHKSVSWYQQVLGQGPQFIFQYYEKEERGRGNFPDRFSARQFPNYSSELNVNALLLGDSALYLCASSFSEGSHTFGSGTRLTVV.

This clonotype has a single count. The rearrangement uses TRBV29-1 and TRBJ2-1; 7 bases agree with TRBD2. V lost 6 bases, J lost 0 bases, and 5 bases stayed unmatched. Looked up from germline, CDR1 is SQVTM and CDR2 is ANQGSEA. The CDR3 is made up of 14 amino acids. CDR3 nucleotides: TGCAGCGTCCTCGGGACTACCTCCTACAATGAGCAGTTCTTC. It specifies CSVLGTTSYNEQFF.

This clonotype was counted only a few times. The J gene is TRBJ1-2, the V gene TRBV6-2 or TRBV6-3, with D unclear. Germline CDR1 reads MNHEY; CDR2 reads SVGEGT. This CDR3 has 12 amino acids. V lost 2 bases and J 0 bases, leaving 1 base between the germline ends. The CDR3 reads CASSYTNYGYTF. The CDR3 nucleotides are TGTGCCAGCAGTTACACTAACTATGGCTACACCTTC.

This clonotype was counted ten times or more. The V and J genes are TRBV12-3 or TRBV12-4 and TRBJ1-5; D call uncertain. With 6 bases removed from V and 0 bases from J, the gap between germline ends came to 9 bases. This CDR3 spans 14 amino acids. CDR3 loop: CASSRRNSNQPQHF. The CDR3 coding sequence is TGTGCCAGCAGCCGTCGAAATAGCAATCAGCCCCAGCATTTT.

The J gene is TRBJ2-1, the V gene TRBV27, with 9 nucleotides matching TRBD2. The V gene's germline CDR1 is MNHEY and CDR2 SMNVEV (reference sequence). The CDR3 is made up of 16 amino acids. The V segment lost 1 base and the J segment 9 bases; nucleotides outside the gene matches: 10. Written as DNA, the CDR3 is TGTGCCAGCAGTTTATATAGGACTAGCGATTCTGGTGAGCAGTTCTTC. Amino acid sequence: CASSLYRTSDSGEQFF.

The chain links TRBV5-4 to TRBJ1-2, with a weak D call TRBD1 (6 bases). CDR3 size: 15 residues. The V gene lost 4 bases and the J gene lost 0 bases, with 13 bases spanning the gap. Germline V CDR1 and CDR2: SGHNT, YYREEE (reference sequence). In DNA form, the CDR3 reads TGTGCCAGCAGCACTCAGGCAGGGGCTAACTATGGCTACACCTTC. Its protein product is CASSTQAGANYGYTF.

This clonotype was seen many times. The gene calls are TRBV18 and TRBJ2-1, with 7 bases lining up with TRBD2. V lost 3 bases, J lost 1 base, and 6 bases stayed unmatched. The CDR3 extends over 16 amino acids. Looked up from germline, CDR1 is KGHSH and CDR2 is LQKENI. The CDR3 region is CASSPPLAASYNEQFF. As DNA, the CDR3 is TGTGCCAGCTCACCCCCCCTAGCGGCTTCCTACAATGAGCAGTTCTTC.

This clonotype showed up just a few times. Just one base apart from a much larger clone, this may be a read error. The V gene is TRBV7-2, the J gene TRBJ2-2; D is uncertain. Trimming cost V 2 bases and J 2 bases, with 3 bases left between them. CDR1 is SGHTA and CDR2 is FQGNSA in the germline V gene. There are 13 residues in the CDR3. The CDR3 sequence is CASSLINTGELFF. As DNA, the CDR3 is TGTGCCAGCAGCTTAATAAACACCGGGGAGCTGTTTTTT.

The CDR3 reads CASSFGRRNTGELFF. CDR3 nucleotide sequence: TGTGCCAGCAGCTTTGGAAGGAGGAACACCGGGGAGCTGTTTTTT. The rearrangement links TRBV9 to TRBJ2-2; D remains ambiguous. The CDR3 is 15 residues long. Trimming shortened V by 4 bases and J by 1 base, and 11 bases separated the two germline ends. Looked up from germline, CDR1 is SGDLS and CDR2 is YYNGEE.

V usage is TRBV6-2 or TRBV6-3 and J usage is TRBJ1-5; no clear D. From germline, CDR1 is MNHEY and CDR2 SVGEGT. The CDR3 runs to 15 residues. Trimming pared 6 bases from V and 0 bases from J, leaving 12 bases between. Here the CDR3 reads CASRRTRSSNQPQHF. DNA for the CDR3: TGTGCCAGCAGAAGAACCAGGAGTAGCAATCAGCCCCAGCATTTT.

The rearrangement uses TRBV11-2 and TRBJ2-7; D gene unclear. Trimming cost V 8 bases and J 4 bases, with 6 bases left between them. The CDR3 extends over 10 amino acids. The germline CDR1 and CDR2 sequences are SGHAT and FQNNGV. CDR3 sequence: CASGKYEQYF. CDR3 in DNA: TGTGCCAGCGGGAAATACGAGCAGTACTTC.

About this clonotype itself: A much bigger clone sits one base away, suggesting this may be a read error. The chain recombines TRBV9 with TRBJ2-3; D gene unclear. Trimming stripped 1 base from V and 0 bases from J, with 9 bases between. Looked up from germline, CDR1 is SGDLS and CDR2 is YYNGEE. There are 15 residues in the CDR3. The CDR3 region is CASSVSRISTDTQYF. In DNA form, the CDR3 reads TGTGCCAGCAGCGTAAGCCGTATTAGCACAGATACGCAGTATTTT.

This clonotype was observed a few times. The chain combines TRBV6-5 with TRBJ1-1; D is unresolved. Germline CDR1 is MNHEY and CDR2 is SVGAGI. The CDR3 covers 11 residues. Trimming removed 7 bases at V and 1 base at J, with 4 bases between. The CDR3 sequence: CASTKNTEAFF. The CDR3 DNA sequence: TGTGCCAGCACAAAGAACACTGAAGCTTTCTTT.

The chain is built from TRBV7-2 and TRBJ1-1; D gene uncertain. Germline V gives CDR1 SGHTA, CDR2 FQGNSA. V was clipped by 3 bases and J by 1 base, with 6 bases between them. There are 13 residues in the CDR3. The CDR3 loop is CASSFGRNTEAFF. CDR3 coding DNA: TGTGCCAGCAGCTTCGGACGGAACACTGAAGCTTTCTTT. Using reference TRBV7-2 and TRBJ1-1 for the parts outside the CDR3, the full variable domain is GAGVSQSPSNKVTEKGKDVELRCDPISGHTALYWYRQSLGQGLEFLIYFQGNSAPDKSGLPSDRFSAERTGGSVSTLTIQRTQQEDSAVYLCASSFGRNTEAFFGQGTRLTVV.

A few counts support this clonotype. The chain couples TRBV5-1 to TRBJ2-3; 9 bases align to TRBD2. This CDR3 spans 16 amino acids. Unmatched junction bases numbered 4, after V lost 0 bases and J lost 2 bases. The germline V gene has CDR1 SGHRS and CDR2 YFSETQ. The CDR3 nucleotides read TGCGCCAGCAGCTTGGGACTAGCGGAGACCACAGATACGCAGTATTTT. The encoded protein is CASSLGLAETTDTQYF.

This clonotype was seen only a few times. This sequence joins TRBV29-1 and TRBJ2-1; possibly TRBD1 for D (5 bases). The CDR3 covers 18 residues. Germline V CDR1 and CDR2: SQVTM, ANQGSEA. Trimming left V 2 bases short and J 0 bases short, with 20 bases between. CDR3 sequence (DNA): TGCAGCGTTGAATTAAGGGGCGGTCAATCTTACTCCTACAATGAGCAGTTCTTC. Translated, it gives CSVELRGGQSYSYNEQFF.

V is TRBV11-2 and J is TRBJ2-7, with TRBD1 matching 9 bases. Germline V gives CDR1 SGHAT, CDR2 FQNNGV. This CDR3 region has 15 residues. Losses at the gene ends were 7 bases for V and 5 bases for J; bases not matched to a gene: 12. DNA for the CDR3: TGTGCCAGCATCCACCCACGGACAGGGGTCAACGAGCAGTACTTC. Protein: CASIHPRTGVNEQYF.